Listed below are T cell receptor beta chains from one sample, sequenced in a study of blood T cell repertoires in COVID-19. TCRdb keeps only in-frame clones here, not all; method: immunoSEQ multiplex PCR. The data contain 190,000 or so clones, 70% to 90% of them singletons. Sequenced input: peripheral blood. These receptors were obtained from a man aged 35 to 55 with active or convalescent COVID-19. CDR3s include the opening cysteine and the closing phenylalanine or tryptophan. Fields, in order: V gene, J gene, D gene, clone size, CDR3 protein, CDR3 DNA. The D gene is left open where the match is weak. Clone size is given for some rows only: seen once, a few or many times, or a class if the clone is expanded.

TRBV6-5,TRBJ2-7,TRBD1,-,CASNRGQSYEQYF,TGTGCCAGCAACAGGGGGCAATCCTACGAGCAGTACTTC
TRBV5-1,TRBJ1-2,-,-,CASSLEPAATIYGYTF,TGCGCCAGCAGCTTGGAGCCGGCGGCGACCATCTATGGCTACACCTTC
TRBV21-1,TRBJ1-5,-,few,CASVRRGNQPQHF,TGTGCCAGCGTTAGGCGGGGGAATCAGCCCCAGCATTTT
TRBV7-2,TRBJ2-7,TRBD2,once,CASSLDRWAREGYEQYF,TGTGCCAGCAGCTTAGATAGGTGGGCCAGGGAGGGCTACGAGCAGTACTTC
TRBV6-4,TRBJ1-6,-,-,CASSQDGGNSPLHF,TGTGCCAGCAGTCAGGACGGGGGTAATTCACCCCTCCACTTT
TRBV7-3,TRBJ1-1,-,few,CASRNTQDTEAFF,TGTGCCAGCAGAAATACACAGGACACTGAAGCTTTCTTT
TRBV6-5,TRBJ2-2,-,once,CASSRQGYAGELFF,TGTGCCAGCAGTCGCCAGGGGTACGCCGGGGAGCTGTTTTTT
TRBV5-1,TRBJ2-5,-,-,CASSLGSGVYQETQYF,TGCGCCAGCAGCTTGGGTAGCGGAGTGTACCAAGAGACCCAGTACTTC
TRBV4-3,TRBJ1-6,TRBD1,-,CASSHIGRQGRSPLHF,TGCGCCAGCAGCCACATAGGGAGACAGGGAAGGTCACCCCTCCACTTT
TRBV27,TRBJ2-1,-,-,CASSISGAANEQFF,TGTGCCAGCAGTATTAGCGGAGCCGCGAATGAGCAGTTCTTC
TRBV5-1,TRBJ1-1,TRBD1,few,CASSYRQGAGTEAFF,TGCGCCAGCAGCTACAGACAGGGGGCGGGCACTGAAGCTTTCTTT
TRBV4-3,TRBJ1-4,TRBD1,-,CASSQDRGTGVEKLFF,TGCGCCAGCAGCCAAGATCGTGGGACAGGGGTCGAAAAACTGTTTTTT
TRBV28,TRBJ2-7,-,once,CASGNRALSSYEQYF,TGTGCCAGCGGGAACAGGGCTTTGAGCTCCTACGAGCAGTACTTC
TRBV29-1,TRBJ2-5,TRBD2,-,CSASGVSQETQYF,TGCAGCGCTAGCGGGGTCTCCCAAGAGACCCAGTACTTC
TRBV27,TRBJ1-2,-,-,CASSSSGPGGTF,TGTGCCAGCAGTTCATCGGGCCCCGGGGGCACCTTC